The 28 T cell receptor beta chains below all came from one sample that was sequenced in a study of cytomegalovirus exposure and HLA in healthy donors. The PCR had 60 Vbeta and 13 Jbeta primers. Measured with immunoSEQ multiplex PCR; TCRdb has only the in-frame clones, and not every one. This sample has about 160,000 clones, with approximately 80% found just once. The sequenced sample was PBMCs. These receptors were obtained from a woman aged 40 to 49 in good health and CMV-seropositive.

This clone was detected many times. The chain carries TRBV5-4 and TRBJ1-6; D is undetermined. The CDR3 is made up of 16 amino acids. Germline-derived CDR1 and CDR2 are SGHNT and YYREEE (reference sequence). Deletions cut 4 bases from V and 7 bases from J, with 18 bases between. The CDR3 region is CASSIGGQRRNSPLHF. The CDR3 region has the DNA TGTGCCAGCAGCATCGGAGGGCAGAGACGAAATTCACCCCTCCACTTT.

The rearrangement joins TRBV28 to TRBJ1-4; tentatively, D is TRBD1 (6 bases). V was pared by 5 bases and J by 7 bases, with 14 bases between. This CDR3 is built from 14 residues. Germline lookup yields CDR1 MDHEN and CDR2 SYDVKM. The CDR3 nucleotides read TGTGCCAGCAGTACAACAGGGCAGGGTGAAAAACTGTTTTTT. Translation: CASSTTGQGEKLFF.

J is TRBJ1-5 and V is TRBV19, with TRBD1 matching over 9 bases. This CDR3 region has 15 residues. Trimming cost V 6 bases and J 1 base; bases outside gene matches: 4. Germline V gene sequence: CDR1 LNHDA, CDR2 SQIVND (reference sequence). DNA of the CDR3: TGTGCCAGTAGCGGACAGGGGCGCAGCAATCAGCCCCAGCATTTT. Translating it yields CASSGQGRSNQPQHF.

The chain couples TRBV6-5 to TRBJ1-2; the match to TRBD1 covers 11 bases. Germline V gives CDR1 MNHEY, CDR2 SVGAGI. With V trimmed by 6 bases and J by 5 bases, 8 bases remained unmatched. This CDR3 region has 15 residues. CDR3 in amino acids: CASRASGQGVYGYTF. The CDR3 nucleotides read TGTGCCAGCAGGGCCTCGGGACAGGGGGTGTATGGCTACACCTTC.

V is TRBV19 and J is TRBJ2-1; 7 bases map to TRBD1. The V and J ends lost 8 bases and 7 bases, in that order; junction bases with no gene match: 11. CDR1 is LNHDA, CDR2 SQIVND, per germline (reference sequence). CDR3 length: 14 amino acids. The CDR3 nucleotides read TGTGCCAGTTCCCCGGGACAGATATTTAATGAGCAGTTCTTC. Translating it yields CASSPGQIFNEQFF.

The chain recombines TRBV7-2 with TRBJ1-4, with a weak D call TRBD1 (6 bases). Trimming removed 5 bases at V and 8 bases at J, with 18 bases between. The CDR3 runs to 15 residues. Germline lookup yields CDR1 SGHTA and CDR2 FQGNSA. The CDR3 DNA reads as TGTGCCAGCAGCGCAAAGTGGGGGCGGGGGGAAAAACTGTTTTTT. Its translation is CASSAKWGRGEKLFF.

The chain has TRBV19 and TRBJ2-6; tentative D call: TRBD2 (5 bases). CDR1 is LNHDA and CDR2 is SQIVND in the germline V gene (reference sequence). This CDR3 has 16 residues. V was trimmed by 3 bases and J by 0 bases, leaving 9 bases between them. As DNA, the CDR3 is TGTGCCAGTAGTATTTACGCGGGCTCTGGGGCCAACGTCCTGACTTTC. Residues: CASSIYAGSGANVLTF. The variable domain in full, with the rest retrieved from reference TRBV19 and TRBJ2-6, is DGGITQSPKYLFRKEGQNVTLSCEQNLNHDAMYWYRQDPGQGLRLIYYSQIVNDFQKGDIAEGYSVSREKKESFPLTVTSAQKNPTAFYLCASSIYAGSGANVLTFGAGSRLTVL.

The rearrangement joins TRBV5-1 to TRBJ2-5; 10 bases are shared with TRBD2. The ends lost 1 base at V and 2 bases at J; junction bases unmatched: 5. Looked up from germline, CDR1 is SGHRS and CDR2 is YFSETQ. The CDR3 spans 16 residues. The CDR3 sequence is CASSLSGLAAQETQYF. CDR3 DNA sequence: TGCGCCAGCAGCTTGTCCGGACTAGCGGCTCAAGAGACCCAGTACTTC.

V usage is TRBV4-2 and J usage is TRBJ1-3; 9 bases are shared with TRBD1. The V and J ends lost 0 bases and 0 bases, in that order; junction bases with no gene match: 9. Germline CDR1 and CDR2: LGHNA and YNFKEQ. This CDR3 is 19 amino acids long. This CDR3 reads CASSQETGQGSDSGNTIYF. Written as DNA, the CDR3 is TGTGCCAGCAGCCAAGAGACGGGACAGGGTAGCGACTCTGGAAACACCATATATTTT.

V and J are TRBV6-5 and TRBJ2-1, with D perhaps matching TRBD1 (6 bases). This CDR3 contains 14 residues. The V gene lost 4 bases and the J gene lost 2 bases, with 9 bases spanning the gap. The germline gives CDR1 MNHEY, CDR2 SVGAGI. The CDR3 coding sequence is TGTGCCAGCAGTTCCGGGACAACCTACAATGAGCAGTTCTTC. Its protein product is CASSSGTTYNEQFF.

CDR3 DNA sequence: TGTGCCAGCAGTTTATGGAGTTGGGCCTTTAGCTCCTACGAGCAGTACTTC. Its protein product is CASSLWSWAFSSYEQYF. The V call is TRBV28, the J call TRBJ2-7, with no clear D. V was cut by 0 bases and J by 0 bases, with 15 bases left in between. CDR3 length: 17 amino acids. Germline CDR1 and CDR2: MDHEN and SYDVKM.

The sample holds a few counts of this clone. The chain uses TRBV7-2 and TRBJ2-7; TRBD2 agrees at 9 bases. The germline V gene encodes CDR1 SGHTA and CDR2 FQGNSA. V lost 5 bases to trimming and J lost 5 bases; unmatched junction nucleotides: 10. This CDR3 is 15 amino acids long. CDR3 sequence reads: CASSARGSGRNEQYF. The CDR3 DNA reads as TGTGCCAGCAGCGCAAGAGGCAGCGGGAGGAACGAGCAGTACTTC.

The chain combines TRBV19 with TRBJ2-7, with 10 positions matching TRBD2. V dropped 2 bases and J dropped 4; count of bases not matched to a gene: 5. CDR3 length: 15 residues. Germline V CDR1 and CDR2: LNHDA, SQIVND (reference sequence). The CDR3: CASSISPGLAYEQYF. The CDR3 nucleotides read TGTGCCAGTAGTATAAGCCCGGGACTAGCGTACGAGCAGTACTTC.

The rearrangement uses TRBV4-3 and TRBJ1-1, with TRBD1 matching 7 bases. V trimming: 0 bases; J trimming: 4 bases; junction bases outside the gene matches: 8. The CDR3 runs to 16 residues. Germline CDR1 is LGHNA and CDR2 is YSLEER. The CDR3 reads CASSQDRGPDFTEAFF. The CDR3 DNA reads TGCGCCAGCAGCCAAGATAGGGGGCCGGATTTCACTGAAGCTTTCTTT.

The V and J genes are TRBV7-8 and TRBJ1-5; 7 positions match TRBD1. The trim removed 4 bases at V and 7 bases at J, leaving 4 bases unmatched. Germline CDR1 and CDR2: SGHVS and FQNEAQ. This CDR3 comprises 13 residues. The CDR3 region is CASSWDSYQPQHF. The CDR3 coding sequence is TGTGCCAGCAGCTGGGACAGTTACCAGCCCCAGCATTTT.

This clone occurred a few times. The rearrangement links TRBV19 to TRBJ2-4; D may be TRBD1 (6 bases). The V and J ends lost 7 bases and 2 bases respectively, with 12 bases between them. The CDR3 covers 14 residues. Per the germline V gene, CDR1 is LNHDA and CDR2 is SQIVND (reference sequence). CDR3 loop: CASTPGVPKNIQYF. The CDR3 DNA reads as TGTGCCAGTACCCCAGGGGTACCCAAAAACATTCAGTACTTC.

The CDR3 region is CAISSGGSRNYEQYF. DNA of the CDR3: TGTGCCATCAGTTCGGGGGGCTCCCGCAACTACGAGCAGTACTTC. V is TRBV10-3 and J is TRBJ2-7; D might be TRBD2 (7 bases). Germline V gene lookup returns CDR1 ENHRY and CDR2 SYGVKD. The CDR3 has 15 residues. The ends were cut back, 5 bases at V and 3 bases at J, with 17 bases in the middle.

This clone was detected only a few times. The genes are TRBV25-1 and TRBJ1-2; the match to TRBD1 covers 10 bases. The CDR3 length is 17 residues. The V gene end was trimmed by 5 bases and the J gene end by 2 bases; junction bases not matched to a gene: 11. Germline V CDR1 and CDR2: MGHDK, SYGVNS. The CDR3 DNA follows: TGTGCCAGCAGTCCGTTGACAGGGGGCGCAGCCAACTATGGCTACACCTTC. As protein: CASSPLTGGAANYGYTF.

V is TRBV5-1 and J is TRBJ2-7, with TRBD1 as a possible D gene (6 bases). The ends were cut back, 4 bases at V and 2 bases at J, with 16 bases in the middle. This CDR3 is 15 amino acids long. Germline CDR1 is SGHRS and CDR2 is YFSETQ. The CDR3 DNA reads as TGCGCCAGCAGCCTGGGGGCACAGGGAGCCTACGAGCAGTACTTC. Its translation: CASSLGAQGAYEQYF.

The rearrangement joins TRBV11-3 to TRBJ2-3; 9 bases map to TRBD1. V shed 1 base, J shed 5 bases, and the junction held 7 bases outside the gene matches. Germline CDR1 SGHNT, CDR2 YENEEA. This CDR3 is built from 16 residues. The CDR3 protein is CASSLGTGAGEDTQYF. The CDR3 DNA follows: TGTGCCAGCAGCTTAGGGACAGGGGCGGGAGAAGATACGCAGTATTTT.

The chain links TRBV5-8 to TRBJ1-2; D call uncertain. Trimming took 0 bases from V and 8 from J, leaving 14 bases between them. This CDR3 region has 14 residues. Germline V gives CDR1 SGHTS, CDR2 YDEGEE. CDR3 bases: TGTGCCAGCAGCTTGGCCTCGGGGTCCGGAGGCTACACCTTC. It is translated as CASSLASGSGGYTF. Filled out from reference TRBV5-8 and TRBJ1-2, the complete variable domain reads EAGVTQSPTHLIKTRGQQATLRCSPISGHTSVYWYQQALGLGLQFLLWYDEGEERNRGNFPPRFSGRQFPNYSSELNVNALELEDSALYLCASSLASGSGGYTFGSGTRLTVV.

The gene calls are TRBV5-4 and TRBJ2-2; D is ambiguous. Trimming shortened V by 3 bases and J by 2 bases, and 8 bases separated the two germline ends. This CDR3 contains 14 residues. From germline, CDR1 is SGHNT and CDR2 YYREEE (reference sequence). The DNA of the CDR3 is TGTGCCAGCAGCTCTAGACTCAACACCGGGGAGCTGTTTTTT. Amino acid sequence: CASSSRLNTGELFF.

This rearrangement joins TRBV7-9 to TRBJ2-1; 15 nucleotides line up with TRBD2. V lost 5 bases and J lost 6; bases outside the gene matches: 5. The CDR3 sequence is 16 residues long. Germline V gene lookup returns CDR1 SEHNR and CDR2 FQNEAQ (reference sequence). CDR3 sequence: CASSRTGLAGGNEQFF. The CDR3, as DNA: TGTGCCAGCAGCCGCACGGGACTAGCGGGAGGCAATGAGCAGTTCTTC.

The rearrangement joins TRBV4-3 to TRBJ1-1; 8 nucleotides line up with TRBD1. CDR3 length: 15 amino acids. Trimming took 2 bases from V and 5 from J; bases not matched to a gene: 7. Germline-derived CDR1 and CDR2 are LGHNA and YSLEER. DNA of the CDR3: TGCGCCAGCAGCCAATCCGGACAGGGTTTGACTGAAGCTTTCTTT. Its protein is CASSQSGQGLTEAFF.

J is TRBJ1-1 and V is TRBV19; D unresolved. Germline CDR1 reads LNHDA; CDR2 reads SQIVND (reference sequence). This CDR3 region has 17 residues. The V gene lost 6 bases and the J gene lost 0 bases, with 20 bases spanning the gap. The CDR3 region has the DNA TGTGCCAGTAGCCCCCTTGGCAGGCGGGCTATGAACACTGAAGCTTTCTTT. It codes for CASSPLGRRAMNTEAFF. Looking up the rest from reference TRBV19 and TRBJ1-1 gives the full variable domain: DGGITQSPKYLFRKEGQNVTLSCEQNLNHDAMYWYRQDPGQGLRLIYYSQIVNDFQKGDIAEGYSVSREKKESFPLTVTSAQKNPTAFYLCASSPLGRRAMNTEAFFGQGTRLTVV.

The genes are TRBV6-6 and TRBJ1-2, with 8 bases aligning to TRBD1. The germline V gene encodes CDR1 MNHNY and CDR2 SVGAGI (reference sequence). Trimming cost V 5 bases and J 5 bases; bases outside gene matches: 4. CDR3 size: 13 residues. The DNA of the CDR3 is TGTGCCAGCAGTCTGGACAGGGAGTATGGCTACACCTTC. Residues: CASSLDREYGYTF.

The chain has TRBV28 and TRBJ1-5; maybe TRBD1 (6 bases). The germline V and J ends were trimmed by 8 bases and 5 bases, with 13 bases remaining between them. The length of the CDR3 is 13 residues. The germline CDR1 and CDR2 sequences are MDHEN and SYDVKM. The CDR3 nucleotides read TGTGCCAGCCAAGGACAGTTCTATCAGCCCCAGCATTTT. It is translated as CASQGQFYQPQHF.

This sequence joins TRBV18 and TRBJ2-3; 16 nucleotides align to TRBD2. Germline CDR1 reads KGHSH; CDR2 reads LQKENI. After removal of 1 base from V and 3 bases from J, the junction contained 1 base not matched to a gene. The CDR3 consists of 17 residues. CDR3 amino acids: CASSPRGLAGGTDTQYF. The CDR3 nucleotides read TGTGCCAGCTCACCACGGGGACTAGCGGGAGGGACAGATACGCAGTATTTT.